The rows below give T cell receptor beta chains drawn from one sample of a study of vaccination and CD4 T cells after COVID-19. TCRdb passed the PCR reads through MiXCR, listing each CDR3 protein once. This repertoire shows 20,000 to 30,000 distinct CDR3 sequences, about 50% found once; its top ten account for 25% to 30%. Their antigens remain unidentified. Material: CD4+ T cells from blood, cultured in vitro, obtained before SARS-CoV-2 vaccination. These receptors were collected from a human donor who received a COVID-19 vaccine. The CDR3 runs from the conserved cysteine through the conserved F or W. A D gene is named only where the DNA matches it firmly. Size tells how often a clone was seen (once, few, many) or the class of an expanded clone, and some rows leave it out.

v_gene,abundance,j_gene,d_gene,CDR3nt,CDR3aa
TRBV12-3/TRBV12-4,NA,TRBJ2-5,NA,NA,CASSSSLGTQYF
TRBV6-5,NA,TRBJ2-5,TRBD1,TGTGCCAGCAGTTATCGACAGGGGGTTGGGGAGACCCAGTACTTC,CASSYRQGVGETQYF
TRBV7-9,NA,TRBJ2-5,NA,TGTGCCAGCAGCTTAGCAGGGTCAGAGACCCAGTACTTC,CASSLAGSETQYF
TRBV20-1,NA,TRBJ2-1,TRBD2,TGCAGTGCTAGAGGGGTCCCGACTAGCCGGGCAATCAACAATGAGCAGTTCTTC,CSARGVPTSRAINNEQFF
TRBV18,NA,TRBJ2-7,NA,TGTGCCAGCTCACCACAGGGGTTCTACGAGCAGTACTTC,CASSPQGFYEQYF
TRBV20-1,few,TRBJ2-5,TRBD2,TGCAGTGCTAGATCCCCGGCCGGGGGGGCGGAGACCCAGTACTTC,CSARSPAGGAETQYF
TRBV6-2/TRBV6-3,NA,TRBJ1-1,NA,TGTGCCAGCAGTTACGAGGGAGAGGTCACTGAAGCTTTCTTT,CASSYEGEVTEAFF
TRBV9,NA,TRBJ1-2,NA,TGTGCCAGCAGCAGAACAGGGTCAGACTATGGCTACACCTTC,CASSRTGSDYGYTF
TRBV20-1,few,TRBJ2-5,NA,TGCAGTGCGGAGAGGGGTGGGGTAGATCGGGAGACCCAGTACTTC,CSAERGGVDRETQYF
TRBV5-4,NA,TRBJ1-4,TRBD1,TGTGCCAGCAGCTCCACAGGGGGCGCCGAAAAACTGTTTTTT,CASSSTGGAEKLFF
TRBV19,NA,TRBJ2-5,NA,TGTGCCAGTAGTATGGACAGACAAGAGACCCAGTACTTC,CASSMDRQETQYF
TRBV2,NA,TRBJ2-7,NA,TGTGCCAGCAGTGAAGTTTGGGCAGGGCGGCCAGGGTACTTC,CASSEVWAGRPGYF
TRBV11-3,few,TRBJ1-5,NA,TGTGCCAGCAGCTTAGATCAATGGGATTATAGCAATCAGCCCCAGCATTTT,CASSLDQWDYSNQPQHF
TRBV12-3/TRBV12-4,once,TRBJ1-1,NA,TGTGCCAGCAGACGCCAAGGCACTGAAGCTTTCTTT,CASRRQGTEAFF